These T cell receptor beta chains were read from a single sample in a study of cytomegalovirus exposure and HLA in healthy donors. TCRdb's copy holds only in-frame clones and misses some; the assay was immunoSEQ multiplex PCR. The sample shows around 120,000 clones, over 65% of them seen only once. What was sequenced was PBMCs. The source of these receptors is a woman in her thirties or forties in good health and CMV-seropositive. Each CDR3 is given with its conserved first and last residue. Fields, in order: J gene, clone size, D gene, V gene, CDR3 DNA, CDR3 protein. The D gene is left open where the match is weak. A row's size may be missing; if present it is once, few, many or a size class.

J: TRBJ2-5
size: once
D: .
V: TRBV5-4
DNA: TGTGCCAGCACCACGATGGACATCCAAGAGACCCAGTACTTC
CDR3: CASTTMDIQETQYF

J: TRBJ1-4
size: once
D: .
V: TRBV6-1
DNA: TGTGCCAGCAGTGACATCGCAGGGCGGAGGGATGAAAAACTGTTTTTT
CDR3: CASSDIAGRRDEKLFF

J: TRBJ1-6
size: .
D: TRBD1
V: TRBV19
DNA: TGTGCCAGTTCCCCGGACAGGGGGCTCAATTCACCCCTCCACTTT
CDR3: CASSPDRGLNSPLHF

J: TRBJ2-5
size: .
D: .
V: TRBV7-2
DNA: TGTGCCAGCATCCACAGGGGGGGAGGAGAGACCCAGTACTTC
CDR3: CASIHRGGGETQYF

J: TRBJ1-1
size: .
D: .
V: TRBV27
DNA: TGTGCCAGCCGGGGGATCCCGTTCGAGACTGAAGCTTTCTTT
CDR3: CASRGIPFETEAFF

J: TRBJ1-2
size: few
D: TRBD1
V: TRBV9
DNA: TGTGCCAGCAGCGTAGTGGGGACAGATCTTAACTTC
CDR3: CASSVVGTDLNF

J: TRBJ1-2
size: .
D: TRBD1
V: TRBV30
DNA: TGTGCCTGGAGTATGGGGACAGTGGGCGGCTACACCTTC
CDR3: CAWSMGTVGGYTF

J: TRBJ2-1
size: .
D: .
V: TRBV9
DNA: TGTGCCAGCAGCGTAGATCTGGGGGGATACAATGAGCAGTTCTTC
CDR3: CASSVDLGGYNEQFF

J: TRBJ2-7
size: .
D: .
V: TRBV7-2
DNA: TGTGCCAGCAGCTCGGACTTGACTAGAGCCTACGAGCAGTACTTC
CDR3: CASSSDLTRAYEQYF

J: TRBJ1-4
size: few
D: .
V: TRBV9
DNA: TGTGCCAGCAGCGTAGCGGGGAATAATGAAAAACTGTTTTTT
CDR3: CASSVAGNNEKLFF

J: TRBJ1-2
size: .
D: .
V: TRBV25-1
DNA: TGTGCCAGCTCAGACCCCGGGGGGCACTATGGCTACACCTTC
CDR3: CASSDPGGHYGYTF

J: TRBJ2-3
size: .
D: .
V: TRBV27
DNA: TGTGCCAGCACCCTTTCGGAGGGAGATACGCAGTATTTT
CDR3: CASTLSEGDTQYF

J: TRBJ2-4
size: .
D: TRBD1
V: TRBV5-4
DNA: TGTGCCAGCAGCCCCAGACAGGGGGGCACGAACATTCAGTACTTC
CDR3: CASSPRQGGTNIQYF

J: TRBJ1-2
size: medium-sized
D: TRBD1
V: TRBV5-6
DNA: TGTGCCAGCAGCTTGGTTGAGGGGGCGACGGGCTATGGCTACACCTTC
CDR3: CASSLVEGATGYGYTF

J: TRBJ2-2
size: .
D: .
V: TRBV19
DNA: TGTGCCAGTAGTATCTCGGACACCGGGGAGCTGTTTTTT
CDR3: CASSISDTGELFF

J: TRBJ2-4
size: .
D: .
V: TRBV23-1
DNA: TGCGCCAGCAGTCATTACAACAGGGATACCAAAAACATTCAGTACTTC
CDR3: CASSHYNRDTKNIQYF

J: TRBJ2-5
size: once
D: .
V: TRBV30
DNA: TGTGCCTGTCAGGGGTCCGAGACCCAGTACTTC
CDR3: CACQGSETQYF

J: TRBJ1-2
size: once
D: TRBD1
V: TRBV15
DNA: TGTGCCACCACGGGACAGGGGGCGGGCTACACCTTC
CDR3: CATTGQGAGYTF

J: TRBJ2-5
size: .
D: TRBD1
V: TRBV6-1
DNA: TGTGCCAGCAGTGAATTGGCAGGGGGAGAGACCCAGTACTTC
CDR3: CASSELAGGETQYF

J: TRBJ1-4
size: .
D: TRBD1
V: TRBV5-8
DNA: TGTGCCAGCAGCTTGGTCCGACAGGGGATAGGTGAAAAACTGTTTTTT
CDR3: CASSLVRQGIGEKLFF

J: TRBJ1-6
size: few
D: .
V: TRBV5-4
DNA: TGTGCCATCTCAGAGGGTCTAAATAATTCCCCCCTCCACTTT
CDR3: CAISEGLNNSPLHF

J: TRBJ1-1
size: .
D: .
V: TRBV5-1
DNA: TGCGCCAGCAGCTCAACCAACACAATGAACACTGAAGCTTTCTTT
CDR3: CASSSTNTMNTEAFF

J: TRBJ2-7
size: few
D: TRBD2
V: TRBV19
DNA: TGTGCCAGTAGTATAGACCAACTCGGCGGGAGCTACGAGCAGTACTTC
CDR3: CASSIDQLGGSYEQYF

J: TRBJ2-6
size: .
D: TRBD1
V: TRBV19
DNA: TGTGCCAGTGAACGGACAGGGGGCGCTGGGGCCAACGTCCTGACTTTC
CDR3: CASERTGGAGANVLTF

J: TRBJ2-7
size: .
D: .
V: TRBV27
DNA: TGTGCCAGCAGCCCAGGGATAGTACGCGAGCAGTACTTC
CDR3: CASSPGIVREQYF

J: TRBJ2-7
size: .
D: .
V: TRBV5-1
DNA: TGCGCCAGCAGCTTGGAGGGGGCGACAAGCGGGGGCTCCTACGAGCAGTACTTC
CDR3: CASSLEGATSGGSYEQYF

J: TRBJ2-5
size: .
D: TRBD1
V: TRBV7-3
DNA: TGTGCCAGCAGCGTACAGGGGCAGTGGGAGACCCAGTACTTC
CDR3: CASSVQGQWETQYF

J: TRBJ2-7
size: .
D: TRBD1
V: TRBV9
DNA: TGTGCCAGCAGCGAGGGCAGGGGGACCTCCTACGAGCAGTACTTC
CDR3: CASSEGRGTSYEQYF

J: TRBJ2-7
size: .
D: .
V: TRBV5-6
DNA: TGTGCCAGCAGCTACTCTACCGAGCAGTACTTC
CDR3: CASSYSTEQYF

J: TRBJ2-3
size: .
D: TRBD2
V: TRBV19
DNA: TGTGCCAGTAGTCCGTCACTAGCGGCAGATACGCAGTATTTT
CDR3: CASSPSLAADTQYF

J: TRBJ1-4
size: few
D: .
V: TRBV7-9
DNA: TGTGCCAGCAGCTTTTACAGGCGGGGTAATGAAAAACTGTTTTTT
CDR3: CASSFYRRGNEKLFF

J: TRBJ2-5
size: few
D: TRBD2
V: TRBV5-1
DNA: TGCGCCAGCAGCTTGATCGGGGGGGCCGGGGAGACCCAGTACTTC
CDR3: CASSLIGGAGETQYF

J: TRBJ2-2
size: .
D: TRBD2
V: TRBV2
DNA: TGTGCCAGCAGTGAAAGGAGACTAGCGGGAGGAATCGGGGAGCTGTTTTTT
CDR3: CASSERRLAGGIGELFF

J: TRBJ1-2
size: few
D: .
V: TRBV6-6
DNA: TGTGCCAGCAGCCCTCCTAACTATGGCTACACCTTC
CDR3: CASSPPNYGYTF

J: TRBJ2-7
size: .
D: TRBD1
V: TRBV18
DNA: TGTGCCAGCTCACTGGCTCGGGACAGACCCACGGAGCAGTACTTC
CDR3: CASSLARDRPTEQYF

J: TRBJ1-5
size: .
D: TRBD1
V: TRBV5-1
DNA: TGCGCCAGCAGCCTTGAGGAGAGGGGGCTTCGGCAGCCCCAGCATTTT
CDR3: CASSLEERGLRQPQHF

J: TRBJ2-7
size: once
D: TRBD1
V: TRBV12-5
DNA: TGTGCTAGTGGTTCAATTACCGGGACAGGGGGCCACTCCTACGAGCAGTACTTC
CDR3: CASGSITGTGGHSYEQYF

J: TRBJ2-1
size: .
D: .
V: TRBV7-9
DNA: TGTGCCAGCAGCCCCACTAGCCCCAATGAGCAGTTCTTC
CDR3: CASSPTSPNEQFF

J: TRBJ1-4
size: .
D: .
V: TRBV5-8
DNA: TGTGCCAGCAGCTTGGTGATGCGAGGAAATGAAAAACTGTTTTTT
CDR3: CASSLVMRGNEKLFF

J: TRBJ2-1
size: .
D: .
V: TRBV19
DNA: TGTGCCAGTAGTATTGCGACGGTCGGGAATGAGCAGTTCTTC
CDR3: CASSIATVGNEQFF

J: TRBJ2-5
size: .
D: TRBD1
V: TRBV6-5
DNA: TGTGCCAGCAGTCGACAGGGGCGAGAGACCCAGTACTTC
CDR3: CASSRQGRETQYF

J: TRBJ2-7
size: once
D: TRBD2
V: TRBV27
DNA: TGTGCCAGCAGGGGGACTAGCGGGGATGGGGACTACGAGCAGTACTTC
CDR3: CASRGTSGDGDYEQYF

J: TRBJ2-1
size: few
D: .
V: TRBV6-9
DNA: TGTGCCTCCGTCGGGGGGCGATGGGATGAGCAGTTCTTC
CDR3: CASVGGRWDEQFF

J: TRBJ2-5
size: .
D: TRBD2
V: TRBV5-4
DNA: TGTGCCAGCAGCTTGCTGTCTAGCGGGGGAAAAGAGACCCAGTACTTC
CDR3: CASSLLSSGGKETQYF

J: TRBJ2-1
size: .
D: TRBD1
V: TRBV9
DNA: TGTGCCAGCAGCTTACCCGGGACAGACAATGAGCAGTTCTTC
CDR3: CASSLPGTDNEQFF

J: TRBJ2-1
size: .
D: TRBD2
V: TRBV5-1
DNA: TGCGCCAGCAGCTTTCTAGCGGGGACTGAGGGGGAGCAGTTCTTC
CDR3: CASSFLAGTEGEQFF

J: TRBJ2-1
size: .
D: TRBD2
V: TRBV18
DNA: TGTGCCAGCTCGTTAGCGGGAGTGAGGTCCTACAATGAGCAGTTCTTC
CDR3: CASSLAGVRSYNEQFF